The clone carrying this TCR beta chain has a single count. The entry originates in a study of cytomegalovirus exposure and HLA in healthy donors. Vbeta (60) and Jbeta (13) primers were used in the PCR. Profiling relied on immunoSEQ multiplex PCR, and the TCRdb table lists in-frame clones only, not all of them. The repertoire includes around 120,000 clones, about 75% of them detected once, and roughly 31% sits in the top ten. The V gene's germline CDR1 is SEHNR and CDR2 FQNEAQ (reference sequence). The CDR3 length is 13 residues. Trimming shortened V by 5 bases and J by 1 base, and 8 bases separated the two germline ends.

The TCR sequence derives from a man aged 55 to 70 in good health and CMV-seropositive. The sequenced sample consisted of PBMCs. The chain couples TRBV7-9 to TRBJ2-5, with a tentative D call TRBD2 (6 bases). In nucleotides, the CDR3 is TGTGCCAGCAGCCCGACTAGCCAAGAGACCCAGTACTTC. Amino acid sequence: CASSPTSQETQYF.